This is a list of T cell receptor beta chains from one sample in a study of blood T cell repertoires in COVID-19. The method was immunoSEQ multiplex PCR; TCRdb's version includes in-frame clones alone and lacks a portion of them. Among some 250,000 clones listed, nearly 90% were seen once. The sample consisted of peripheral blood. The receptors shown here come from a woman under 40 with acute or convalescent COVID-19. The CDR3 runs from the conserved cysteine through the conserved F or W. A D gene is named only where the DNA matches it firmly. Clone size is given for some rows only: seen once, a few or many times, or a class if the clone is expanded.

D	size	V	J	CDR3	DNA
TRBD2	-	TRBV14	TRBJ2-7	CASSPKIRTSYTYEQYF	TGTGCCAGCAGCCCCAAGATACGGACTAGCTATACCTACGAGCAGTACTTC
TRBD2	-	TRBV9	TRBJ2-3	CASSVEPLGAGGTTDTQYF	TGTGCCAGCAGCGTAGAGCCCCTCGGTGCGGGAGGTACCACAGATACGCAGTATTTT
TRBD2	-	TRBV3-1/TRBV3-2	TRBJ2-7	CASSQELADRYEQYF	TGTGCCAGCAGCCAGGAGCTAGCGGACCGTTACGAGCAGTACTTC
-	-	TRBV11-2	TRBJ1-2	CASSLSPGGAGGYTF	TGTGCCAGCAGCTTGTCCCCGGGGGGGGCTGGTGGCTACACCTTC
TRBD2	-	TRBV5-4	TRBJ2-1	CASRDGTSGSGSYNEQFF	TGTGCCAGCAGAGACGGGACTAGCGGGAGCGGTTCCTACAATGAGCAGTTCTTC
TRBD2	-	TRBV7-2	TRBJ2-1	CASSLVEREYNEQFF	TGTGCCAGCAGCTTAGTCGAGCGGGAATACAATGAGCAGTTCTTC
TRBD2	-	TRBV12-5	TRBJ2-5	CASGLGSTSGSKETQYF	TGTGCTAGTGGTTTGGGATCGACTAGCGGGAGTAAGGAGACCCAGTACTTC
-	once	TRBV19	TRBJ2-5	CASSDRVRDPKETQYF	TGTGCCAGTAGTGACAGGGTGCGGGATCCAAAAGAGACCCAGTACTTC
-	-	TRBV9	TRBJ2-3	CASSVAGYTDTQYF	TGTGCCAGCAGCGTGGCGGGGTACACAGATACGCAGTATTTT
TRBD1	-	TRBV7-2	TRBJ2-5	CASSLDRGRRETQYF	TGTGCCAGCAGCTTAGACAGGGGGCGCAGGGAGACCCAGTACTTC
-	-	TRBV19	TRBJ1-5	CASSILGSSNQPQHF	TGTGCCAGTAGTATCTTAGGGAGTAGCAATCAGCCCCAGCATTTT
TRBD1	-	TRBV27	TRBJ2-1	CASRQQGRNEQFF	TGTGCCAGCAGACAACAGGGGCGGAATGAGCAGTTCTTC
-	few	TRBV12-2	TRBJ2-7	CASRSSRVGGSRMEQYF	TGTGCAAGTCGCTCTAGTCGGGTTGGGGGCTCCAGGATGGAGCAGTACTTC
-	-	TRBV5-1	TRBJ2-7	CASSALARSYEQYF	TGCGCCAGCAGCGCGCTAGCGCGATCCTACGAGCAGTACTTC
TRBD1	-	TRBV5-6	TRBJ2-7	CASSSTRDSFQYGYEQYF	TGTGCCAGCAGCTCGACACGGGACAGCTTTCAGTATGGGTACGAGCAGTACTTC
-	-	TRBV7-9	TRBJ2-1	CASSFRAGGYNEQFF	TGTGCCAGCAGTTTTAGAGCGGGTGGTTACAATGAGCAGTTCTTC
TRBD2	-	TRBV11-2	TRBJ2-7	CASSLSPSGYEQYF	TGTGCCAGCAGCTTAAGTCCTAGCGGGTACGAGCAGTACTTC
TRBD1	-	TRBV19	TRBJ1-5	CASSIAEAGGRANQPQHF	TGTGCCAGTAGTATAGCGGAGGCAGGGGGTAGGGCCAATCAGCCCCAGCATTTT
-	-	TRBV14	TRBJ2-1	CASSQVSGNEQFF	TGTGCCAGCAGCCAAGTTTCAGGGAATGAGCAGTTCTTC
TRBD2	-	TRBV5-1	TRBJ2-7	CASSPGLAGIGYEQYF	TGCGCCAGCAGCCCGGGACTAGCGGGAATAGGCTACGAGCAGTACTTC
-	-	TRBV11-3	TRBJ2-1	CASSRQNDMYNEQFF	TGTGCCAGCAGCCGACAGAATGATATGTACAATGAGCAGTTCTTC
-	-	TRBV6-5	TRBJ1-2	CASRQTNSYGYTF	TGTGCCAGCCGGCAGACAAACTCCTATGGCTACACCTTC
-	-	TRBV21-1	TRBJ2-5	CASSKLRGQETQYF	TGTGCCAGCAGCAAACTGCGGGGCCAAGAGACCCAGTACTTC
TRBD2	-	TRBV5-4	TRBJ2-1	CASSLVTSGDEQFF	TGTGCCAGCAGCTTGGTTACTAGCGGGGATGAGCAGTTCTTC
TRBD2	few	TRBV6-2/TRBV6-3	TRBJ2-7	CASSSLAGGAYEQYF	TGTGCCAGCAGCTCTCTAGCGGGAGGCGCCTACGAGCAGTACTTC
TRBD2	-	TRBV27	TRBJ2-3	CASSWGRGDTDTQYF	TGTGCCAGCAGTTGGGGGCGGGGGGACACAGATACGCAGTATTTT
TRBD1	-	TRBV9	TRBJ1-1	CASSPSGRGPEAFF	TGTGCCAGCAGCCCCTCAGGCAGGGGGCCTGAAGCTTTCTTT
-	once	TRBV9	TRBJ2-7	CASSVDSLSEQYF	TGTGCCAGCAGCGTGGACAGTCTTTCCGAGCAGTACTTC
-	-	TRBV15	TRBJ2-5	CATSRDTGETQYF	TGTGCCACCAGCAGGGACACTGGGGAAACCCAGTACTTC
-	-	TRBV14	TRBJ2-3	CASTPGVKTDTQYF	TGTGCCAGCACGCCGGGGGTGAAGACAGATACGCAGTATTTT
-	few	TRBV10-1	TRBJ1-1	CASSESSGGFTEAFF	TGCGCCAGCAGTGAGTCGAGCGGGGGGTTCACTGAAGCTTTCTTT
TRBD2	-	TRBV5-1	TRBJ2-7	CASSALAGGSIYEQYF	TGCGCCAGCAGCGCCCTAGCGGGAGGTTCTATCTACGAGCAGTACTTC
TRBD1	-	TRBV18	TRBJ1-5	CASSLRQGGGNQPQHF	TGTGCCAGCTCCCTCAGACAGGGCGGAGGCAATCAGCCCCAGCATTTT
-	-	TRBV11-2	TRBJ2-2	CASSPGNTGELFF	TGTGCCAGCAGCCCAGGAAACACCGGGGAGCTGTTTTTT
-	-	TRBV27	TRBJ2-7	CASRQTGLLPYEQYF	TGTGCCAGCAGACAGACCGGACTTCTGCCGTACGAGCAGTACTTC
-	-	TRBV7-3	TRBJ2-5	CASSSVGEETQYF	TGTGCCAGCAGCTCCGTCGGGGAAGAGACCCAGTACTTC
-	-	TRBV5-1	TRBJ2-1	CASSLSRGRNEQFF	TGCGCCAGCAGCTTGTCCAGGGGGAGGAATGAGCAGTTCTTC
-	-	TRBV15	TRBJ2-5	CATSRALGPQETQYF	TGTGCCACCAGCAGAGCTCTTGGCCCCCAAGAGACCCAGTACTTC
-	-	TRBV25-1	TRBJ2-7	CASSETDSSSSYEQYF	TGTGCCAGCAGTGAAACCGATAGCAGTAGCTCCTACGAGCAGTACTTC
-	-	TRBV6-2/TRBV6-3	TRBJ2-1	CASSYISGNEQFF	TGTGCCAGCAGTTACATTAGCGGCAATGAGCAGTTCTTC
-	-	TRBV30	TRBJ2-7	CAWSVRRKNSYEQYF	TGTGCCTGGAGTGTCCGGCGGAAAAACTCCTACGAGCAGTACTTC
TRBD2	few	TRBV9	TRBJ2-2	CASSVDPAGDTGELFF	TGTGCCAGCAGCGTAGATCCAGCGGGAGACACCGGGGAGCTGTTTTTT
-	-	TRBV30	TRBJ1-3	CAWNPGGSPGNTIYF	TGTGCCTGGAACCCCGGGGGGTCCCCTGGAAACACCATATATTTT
TRBD2	-	TRBV15	TRBJ2-1	CATSRDMGGVNEQFF	TGTGCCACCAGCAGAGATATGGGGGGGGTCAATGAGCAGTTCTTC
-	few	TRBV9	TRBJ2-5	CASSPSVGAHLETQYF	TGTGCCAGCAGCCCAAGTGTAGGGGCGCATTTAGAGACCCAGTACTTC
-	-	TRBV7-9	TRBJ1-2	CASSLGQPYGYTF	TGTGCCAGCAGCTTAGGACAGCCCTATGGCTACACCTTC
TRBD2	-	TRBV9	TRBJ2-7	CASSVAGGPLNEQYF	TGTGCCAGCAGCGTAGCGGGAGGGCCCCTCAACGAGCAGTACTTC
TRBD1	-	TRBV29-1	TRBJ2-1	CSVYSWGQGAYNEQFF	TGCAGCGTCTACAGCTGGGGACAGGGGGCTTACAATGAGCAGTTCTTC
-	-	TRBV7-8	TRBJ2-7	CASSLVPTLSYEQYF	TGTGCCAGCAGCTTAGTGCCAACTCTCTCCTACGAGCAGTACTTC
TRBD1	-	TRBV27	TRBJ2-7	CASSSQTGWPYEQYF	TGTGCCAGCAGTTCCCAGACAGGGTGGCCCTACGAGCAGTACTTC
TRBD2	-	TRBV7-9	TRBJ2-7	CASSPGLAGLYEQYF	TGTGCCAGCAGCCCGGGACTAGCGGGACTCTACGAGCAGTACTTC
-	-	TRBV19	TRBJ2-3	CASVQRDTQYF	TGTGCCAGCGTTCAGAGGGATACGCAGTATTTT
-	few	TRBV4-2	TRBJ2-7	CASSQEFGGTYEQYF	TGTGCCAGCAGCCAAGAGTTCGGGGGAACCTACGAGCAGTACTTC
-	-	TRBV5-4	TRBJ1-1	CASSLGVGLSEAFF	TGTGCCAGCAGCTTGGGGGTGGGGCTATCTGAAGCTTTCTTT
TRBD2	few	TRBV10-2	TRBJ2-2	CASHTYSGINTGELFF	TGCGCCAGCCATACCTATAGCGGGATCAACACCGGGGAGCTGTTTTTT